This T cell receptor beta chain was obtained from a study of siplizumab effects on memory and regulatory T cells. General study results and limits: Naive T cells seemed more diverse than memory cells and seemed major alloresponse contributors. Proliferating clones, CD4+ or CD8+, lacked an assignable naive or memory phenotype in roughly 75-96% of cases.

This clone was recorded only once. The antigen is not known. The CDR3 extends over 15 amino acids. Germline V lookup: CDR1 SQVTM, CDR2 ANQGSEA. With 4 bases clipped from V and 3 bases from J, the junction kept 9 bases outside the gene matches. TCRdb's copy holds only in-frame clones and misses some; the assay was immunoSEQ multiplex PCR. The sample lists about 98,000 clones, roughly nine tenths occurring once. This sequence was found in a human donor in good health. The chain joins TRBV29-1 to TRBJ2-3, with 8 bases lining up with TRBD1. Material for sequencing was CD4+ T cells sorted from blood. CDR3 nucleotide sequence: TGCAGCGTTGCCCTAGGACAGGGCGTAACAGATACGCAGTATTTT. Its protein is CSVALGQGVTDTQYF.